Each of the 22 T cell receptor delta chains below was sequenced from the same sample in a study of Vδ1+ human thymocytes. Study findings and constraints: In the thymus, TRG and TRD repertoires looked highly polyclonal with Gaussian CDR3 lengths.

These receptors' targets are unknown. Extracted RNA was reverse transcribed into cDNA. CDR3 amplicons came from multiplex PCR with pooled V-gene forward and constant-region reverse primers. TCRdb reanalysed the multiplex PCR reads with CATT. The repertoire holds under 80,000 delta-chain clones, with around 30% as singletons. The sample taken for sequencing was Vdelta1+ gamma-delta thymocytes from the thymus. Subset specified: FACS-sorted CD3+ TCRalphabeta- TCRVdelta1+ TCRVdelta2- thymocytes. These receptors originate from a boy in the first two years of life who had congenital heart surgery.

The rearrangement uses TRDV1 and TRDJ1; 9 positions agree with TRDD2. Germline CDR1 TSWWSYY, CDR2 QGS. The junction had 20 bases not matched to a gene; V was cut back by 0 bases and J by 0 bases. The CDR3 length is 22 residues. The CDR3 DNA reads TGTGCTCTTGGGGAACTGCCTTCCTACTCTCCGGGGGATTCGCCGTACACCGATAAACTCATCTTT. It is translated as CALGELPSYSPGDSPYTDKLIF.

The rearrangement uses TRDV2 and TRDJ1; TRDD3 matches 8 bases. This CDR3 has 21 amino acids. Germline CDR1 GEAIGNYY, CDR2 EKD. Unmatched junction bases numbered 23, after V lost 1 base and J lost 2 bases. CDR3 sequence: CACDTPFLRRRLGAPTDKLIF. CDR3 DNA: TGTGCCTGTGACACACCGTTCCTTCGGCGCCGACTGGGGGCCCCAACCGATAAACTCATCTTT.

A remark on this clone: The junction and the germline gene differ at one end; a read error may be behind it. Other nucleotide sequences from this sample produce the same CDR3. The rearrangement links TRDV1 to TRDJ1, with D unresolved. Germline V gives CDR1 TSWWSYY, CDR2 QGS. CDR3 length equals 13 residues. Written as DNA, the CDR3 is TGTGCTCTTGAGGTTCCCCACACCGATAAACTCATCTTC. This translates into CALEVPHTDKLIF.

The chain is built from TRDV1 and TRDJ1, with 10 positions matching TRDD3. The CDR3 length is 22 residues. Losses at the gene ends were 2 bases for V and 4 bases for J; bases not matched to a gene: 25. CDR1 is TSWWSYY, CDR2 QGS, per germline. As DNA, the CDR3 is TGTGCTCTTGGGGAAAGGGCCGCGGGTCCCCGTAGAACTGGGGGATGCCACGATAAACTCATCTTT. Its protein is CALGERAAGPRRTGGCHDKLIF.

V is TRDV1 and J is TRDJ1, with D unresolved. There are 13 residues in the CDR3. V lost 5 bases and J lost 3, with 10 bases in between. Germline assignment: CDR1 TSWWSYY and CDR2 QGS. The CDR3 nucleotides are TGTGCTCTTGGGACTTTGGTGGCCGATAAACTCATCTTT. It encodes CALGTLVADKLIF.

This clone was counted between two and nine times. The gene calls are TRDV1 and TRDJ1, with D uncertain. V was trimmed by 0 bases and J by 0 bases, leaving 23 bases between them. The CDR3 extends over 20 amino acids. The V gene's germline CDR1 is TSWWSYY and CDR2 QGS. The CDR3 loop reads CALGELYPPSPPGYTDKLIF. As DNA, the CDR3 is TGTGCTCTTGGGGAACTTTACCCCCCCAGCCCTCCGGGGTACACCGATAAACTCATCTTT.

This clone was picked up a small number of times. The rearrangement links TRDV1 to TRDJ1, with 8 bases matching TRDD3. Germline assignment: CDR1 TSWWSYY and CDR2 QGS. V gave up 0 bases and J gave up 6 bases; unmatched junction bases: 18. CDR3 size: 19 residues. CDR3 region: CALGELTASKVLGANKLIF. The CDR3 DNA reads TGTGCTCTTGGGGAACTAACGGCCTCCAAAGTACTGGGGGCTAATAAACTCATCTTT.

The chain has TRDV1 and TRDJ1; a weak D match, TRDD3 (5 bases). V was trimmed by 5 bases and J by 0 bases, leaving 25 bases between them. Looked up from germline, CDR1 is TSWWSYY and CDR2 is QGS. The CDR3 has 19 residues. The CDR3 sequence: CALGTPHGDTTLYTDKLIF. In DNA, the CDR3 is TGTGCTCTTGGGACCCCCCATGGGGACACAACTTTGTACACCGATAAACTCATCTTT.

V gene TRDV1 combines with J gene TRDJ1; 8 bases are a match to TRDD3. Germline assignment: CDR1 TSWWSYY and CDR2 QGS. The CDR3 has 20 amino acids. The J segment lost 3 bases and the V segment lost 2 bases, leaving 20 bases of the junction unmatched. As DNA, the CDR3 is TGTGCTCTTGGGGAAATGGCAGTCTTTACTGGGGGCCGAAACCCCGATAAACTCATCTTT. Translating it yields CALGEMAVFTGGRNPDKLIF.

A few counts support this clone. Other nucleotide sequences from this sample produce the same CDR3. The genes are TRDV1 and TRDJ1; 12 bases are shared with TRDD3. The CDR3 covers 19 residues. Trimming at V came to 3 bases and at J to 6 bases, leaving 17 bases not matched to a gene. Germline V gene lookup returns CDR1 TSWWSYY and CDR2 QGS. CDR3 loop: CALGDANSVLGDTGYKLIF. CDR3 nucleotides: TGTGCTCTTGGGGATGCCAATTCGGTACTGGGGGATACCGGTTATAAACTCATCTTT.

In this sample, this clone turned up once. The same CDR3 arises from other DNA sequences in this sample as well. This chain links TRDV2 with TRDJ1; D not certain. Germline-derived CDR1 and CDR2 are GEAIGNYY and EKD. The CDR3 sequence is 15 residues long. Trimming left V 9 bases short and J 1 base short, with 20 bases between. The CDR3 region is CAQSGIRGPTDKLIF. In nucleotides, the CDR3 is TGTGCCCAGTCTGGAATAAGAGGCCCCACCGATAAACTCATCTTT.

The J gene is TRDJ2, the V gene TRDV1; 9 bases align to TRDD3. The CDR3 length is 19 residues. CDR1 and CDR2 from the germline V gene are TSWWSYY and QGS. With V trimmed by 4 bases and J by 4 bases, 16 bases remained unmatched. The CDR3 DNA is TGTGCTCTTGGGGGGGCCCTCCCCTGGGGGATCGTTTCGACAGCACAACTCTTCTTT. Its protein is CALGGALPWGIVSTAQLFF.

This clone is termed medium-sized. Other DNA variants within this sample encode the same CDR3. V gene TRDV2 combines with J gene TRDJ1; D call uncertain. Germline CDR1 is GEAIGNYY and CDR2 is EKD. The CDR3 consists of 15 residues. V lost 2 bases to trimming and J lost 1 base, with 13 bases between them. Here the CDR3 DNA reads TGTGCCTGTGACAAAGGAACCACGACCACCGATAAACTCATCTTT. Its translation: CACDKGTTTTDKLIF.

This clone was detected a few times. The V and J genes are TRDV1 and TRDJ1; D call uncertain. V lost 2 bases, J lost 1 base, and 23 bases lay in between. The CDR3 totals 19 residues. CDR1 is TSWWSYY and CDR2 is QGS in the germline V gene. CDR3 nucleotides: TGTGCTCTTGGGGAAGATGGTAGTGTCAGTTACTGCCTCACCGATAAACTCATCTTT. It specifies CALGEDGSVSYCLTDKLIF.

The chain is built from TRDV1 and TRDJ1; D may be TRDD3 (10 bases). Trimming took 4 bases from V and 3 from J, leaving 33 bases between them. CDR1 TSWWSYY and CDR2 QGS come from the germline V gene. The CDR3 has 21 amino acids. The CDR3 sequence: CALGGRLPTDWGIFNPDKLIF. The CDR3 DNA reads as TGTGCTCTTGGGGGCCGCCTTCCTACGGACTGGGGGATTTTTAACCCCGATAAACTCATCTTT.

V gene TRDV2 combines with J gene TRDJ1, with 13 nucleotides matching TRDD3. This CDR3 comprises 21 residues. From germline, CDR1 is GEAIGNYY and CDR2 EKD. V lost 3 bases, J lost 1 base, and 19 bases stayed unmatched. CDR3 residues: CACDRITGGYARLTSTDKLIF. DNA of the CDR3: TGTGCCTGTGACCGAATTACTGGGGGATACGCAAGGCTGACGTCCACCGATAAACTCATCTTT.

The gene calls are TRDV1 and TRDJ1; TRDD3 aligns across 10 bases. CDR3 length: 23 amino acids. Trimming at V came to 5 bases and at J to 0 bases, leaving 27 bases not matched to a gene. Germline V gene sequence: CDR1 TSWWSYY, CDR2 QGS. The CDR3 sequence is CALGSTSSAYWGISEMYTDKLIF. CDR3 bases: TGTGCTCTTGGGTCAACTTCGTCAGCGTACTGGGGGATCTCCGAAATGTACACCGATAAACTCATCTTT.

The rearrangement joins TRDV2 to TRDJ1; 8 nucleotides align to TRDD3. CDR3 length equals 22 residues. The V gene's germline CDR1 is GEAIGNYY and CDR2 EKD. Germline trimming cut 1 base from V and 0 bases from J; bases unmatched to any gene: 24. DNA for the CDR3: TGTGCCTGTGACACGTTGGGATGGGTACTGGGGGTCTCAAGGAGGGACACCGATAAACTCATCTTT. As protein: CACDTLGWVLGVSRRDTDKLIF.

This clone occurred a few times. This chain links TRDV1 with TRDJ1, with D maybe TRDD3 (6 bases). CDR1 is TSWWSYY and CDR2 is QGS in the germline V gene. CDR3 length: 19 amino acids. The V end was cut by 1 base, the J end by 8 bases, with 29 bases between. As DNA, the CDR3 is TGTGCTCTTGGGGAACGGTTGTCCCACATGGTCCGTGGGATAGGGAAACTCATCTTT. It specifies CALGERLSHMVRGIGKLIF.

The J gene is TRDJ1, the V gene TRDV1; 7 positions match TRDD3. Germline V gene data show CDR1 as TSWWSYY and CDR2 as QGS. Trimming at V came to 0 bases and at J to 1 base, leaving 8 bases not matched to a gene. This CDR3 has 17 residues. The CDR3 region is CALGELSWGTLTDKLIF. The CDR3 DNA follows: TGTGCTCTTGGGGAACTAAGTTGGGGGACCCTCACCGATAAACTCATCTTT.

About this clone itself: At one end, the junction sequence differs from germline, possibly due to a read error. The V gene is TRDV1, the J gene TRDJ1, with 13 positions matching TRDD3. Germline V gene data show CDR1 as TSWWSYY and CDR2 as QGS. This CDR3 is 23 amino acids long. CDR3 sequence reads: CAVGEGTPFQYWGIRGCTDKLIF. As DNA, the CDR3 is TGTGCTGTTGGGGAAGGGACACCCTTCCAGTACTGGGGGATACGCGGTTGCACCGATAAACTCATCTTT.

V gene TRDV1 combines with J gene TRDJ1; TRDD3 aligns across 8 bases. CDR1 TSWWSYY and CDR2 QGS come from the germline V gene. CDR3 length: 21 amino acids. V was clipped by 3 bases and J by 0 bases; unmatched bases: 21. Here the CDR3 reads CALGDFKLNWGGTTHTDKLIF. The CDR3 DNA reads TGTGCTCTTGGGGATTTCAAGCTGAACTGGGGGGGGACGACCCACACCGATAAACTCATCTTT.